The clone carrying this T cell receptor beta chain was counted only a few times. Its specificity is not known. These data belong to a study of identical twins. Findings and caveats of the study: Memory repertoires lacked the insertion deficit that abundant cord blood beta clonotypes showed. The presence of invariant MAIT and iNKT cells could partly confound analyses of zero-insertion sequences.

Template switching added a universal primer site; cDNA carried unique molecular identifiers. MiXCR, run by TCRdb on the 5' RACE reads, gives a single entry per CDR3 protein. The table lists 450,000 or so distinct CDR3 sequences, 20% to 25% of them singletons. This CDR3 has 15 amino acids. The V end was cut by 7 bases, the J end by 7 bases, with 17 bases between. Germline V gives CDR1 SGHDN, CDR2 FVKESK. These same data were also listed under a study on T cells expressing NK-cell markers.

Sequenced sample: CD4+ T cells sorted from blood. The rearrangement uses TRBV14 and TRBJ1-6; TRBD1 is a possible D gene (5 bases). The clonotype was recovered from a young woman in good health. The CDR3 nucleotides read TGTGCCAGCAAACGGACGGGACTTTCGAATTCACCCCTCCACTTT. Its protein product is CASKRTGLSNSPLHF.